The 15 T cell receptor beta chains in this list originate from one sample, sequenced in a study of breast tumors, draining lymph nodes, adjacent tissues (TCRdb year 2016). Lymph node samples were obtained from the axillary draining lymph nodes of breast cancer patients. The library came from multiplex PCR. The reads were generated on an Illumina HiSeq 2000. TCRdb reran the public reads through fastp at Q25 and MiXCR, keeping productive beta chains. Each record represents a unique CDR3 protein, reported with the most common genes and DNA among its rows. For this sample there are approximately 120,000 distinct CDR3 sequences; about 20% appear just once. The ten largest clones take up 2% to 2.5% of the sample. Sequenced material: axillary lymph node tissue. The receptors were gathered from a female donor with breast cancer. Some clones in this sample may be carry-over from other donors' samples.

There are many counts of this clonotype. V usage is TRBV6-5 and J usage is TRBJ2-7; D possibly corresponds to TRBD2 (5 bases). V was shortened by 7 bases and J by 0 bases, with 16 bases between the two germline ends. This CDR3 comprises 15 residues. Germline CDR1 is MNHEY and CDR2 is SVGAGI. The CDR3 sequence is CASKGAGSSSYEQYF. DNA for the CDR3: TGTGCCAGCAAAGGCGCGGGTTCCTCCTCCTACGAGCAGTACTTC.

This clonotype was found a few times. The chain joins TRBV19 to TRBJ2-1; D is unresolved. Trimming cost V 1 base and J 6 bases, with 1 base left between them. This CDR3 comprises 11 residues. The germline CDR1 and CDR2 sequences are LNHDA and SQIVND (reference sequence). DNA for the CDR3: TGTGCCAGTAGTATAGCCAATGAGCAGTTCTTC. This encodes CASSIANEQFF.

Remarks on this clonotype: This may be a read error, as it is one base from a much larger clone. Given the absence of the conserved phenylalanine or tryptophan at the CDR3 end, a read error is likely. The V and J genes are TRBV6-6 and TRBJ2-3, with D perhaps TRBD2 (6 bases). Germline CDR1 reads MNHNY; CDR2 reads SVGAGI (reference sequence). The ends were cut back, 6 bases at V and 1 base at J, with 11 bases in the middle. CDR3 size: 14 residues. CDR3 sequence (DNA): TGTGCCAGCAGCCCCACGGGGGGCACAGATACGCAGTATTCT. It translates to CASSPTGGTDTQYS.

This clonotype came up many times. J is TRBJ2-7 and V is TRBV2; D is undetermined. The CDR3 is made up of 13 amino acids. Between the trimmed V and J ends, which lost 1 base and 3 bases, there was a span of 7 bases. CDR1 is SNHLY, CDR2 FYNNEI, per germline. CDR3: CASSEELDYEQYF. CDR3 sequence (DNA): TGTGCCAGCAGTGAAGAATTGGACTACGAGCAGTACTTC. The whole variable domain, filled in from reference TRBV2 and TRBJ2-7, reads EPEVTQTPSHQVTQMGQEVILRCVPISNHLYFYWYRQILGQKVEFLVSFYNNEISEKSEIFDDQFSVERPDGSNFTLKIRSTKLEDSAMYFCASSEELDYEQYFGPGTRLTVT.

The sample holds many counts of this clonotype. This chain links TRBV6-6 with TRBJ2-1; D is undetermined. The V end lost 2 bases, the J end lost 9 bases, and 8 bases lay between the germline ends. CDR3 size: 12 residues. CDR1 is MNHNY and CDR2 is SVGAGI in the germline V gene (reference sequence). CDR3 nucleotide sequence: TGTGCCAGCAGTTACGGGCTAAGTGAGCAGTTCTTC. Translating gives CASSYGLSEQFF.

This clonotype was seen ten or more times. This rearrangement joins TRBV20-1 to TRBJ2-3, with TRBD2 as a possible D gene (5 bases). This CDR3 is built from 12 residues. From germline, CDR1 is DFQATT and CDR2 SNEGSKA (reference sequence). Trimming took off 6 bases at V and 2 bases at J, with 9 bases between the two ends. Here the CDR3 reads CSADYNTDTQYF. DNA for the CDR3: TGCAGTGCCGACTATAACACAGATACGCAGTATTTT.

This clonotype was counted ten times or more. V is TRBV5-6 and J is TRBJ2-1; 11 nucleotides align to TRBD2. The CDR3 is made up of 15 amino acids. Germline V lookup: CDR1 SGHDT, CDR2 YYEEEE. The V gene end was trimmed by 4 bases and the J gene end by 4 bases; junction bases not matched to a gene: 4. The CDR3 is CASSQGTSGYNEQFF. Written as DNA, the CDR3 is TGTGCCAGCAGCCAAGGGACTAGCGGTTACAATGAGCAGTTCTTC.

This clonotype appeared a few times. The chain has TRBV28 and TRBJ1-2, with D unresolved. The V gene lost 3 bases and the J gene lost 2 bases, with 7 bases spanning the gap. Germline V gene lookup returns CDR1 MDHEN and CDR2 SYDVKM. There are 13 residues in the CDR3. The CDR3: CASSFRQNYGYTF. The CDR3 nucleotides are TGTGCCAGCAGTTTCCGGCAGAACTATGGCTACACCTTC.

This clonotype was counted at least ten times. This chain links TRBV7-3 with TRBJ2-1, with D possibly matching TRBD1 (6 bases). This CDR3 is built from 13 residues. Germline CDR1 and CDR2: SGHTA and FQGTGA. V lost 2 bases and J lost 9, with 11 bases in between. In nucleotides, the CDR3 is TGTGCCAGCAGCTTAGGGGGCGGAGGTGAGCAGTTCTTC. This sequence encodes CASSLGGGGEQFF. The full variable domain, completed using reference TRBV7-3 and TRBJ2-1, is GAGVSQTPSNKVTEKGKYVELRCDPISGHTALYWYRQSLGQGPEFLIYFQGTGAADDSGLPNDRFFAVRPEGSVSTLKIQRTERGDSAVYLCASSLGGGGEQFFGPGTRLTVL.

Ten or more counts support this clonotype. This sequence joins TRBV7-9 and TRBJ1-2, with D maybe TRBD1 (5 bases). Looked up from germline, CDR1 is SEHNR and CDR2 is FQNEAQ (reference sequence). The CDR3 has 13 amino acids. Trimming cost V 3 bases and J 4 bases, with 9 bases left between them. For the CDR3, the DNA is TGTGCCAGCAGCTTTAGGGGTGGCTATGGCTACACCTTC. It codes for CASSFRGGYGYTF.

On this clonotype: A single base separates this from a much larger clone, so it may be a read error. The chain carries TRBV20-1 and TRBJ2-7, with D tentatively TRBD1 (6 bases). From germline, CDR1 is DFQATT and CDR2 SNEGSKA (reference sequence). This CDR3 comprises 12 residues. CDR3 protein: CSAGGPGYEQCF. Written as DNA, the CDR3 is TGCAGTGCAGGGGGTCCGGGGTACGAGCAGTGCTTC.

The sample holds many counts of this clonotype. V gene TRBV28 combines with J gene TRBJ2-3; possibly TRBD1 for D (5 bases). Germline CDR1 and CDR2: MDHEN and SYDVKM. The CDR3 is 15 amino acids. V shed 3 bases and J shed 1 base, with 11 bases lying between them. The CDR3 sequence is CASSLWGRGTDTQYF. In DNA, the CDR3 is TGTGCCAGCAGTTTGTGGGGCAGGGGCACAGATACGCAGTATTTT.

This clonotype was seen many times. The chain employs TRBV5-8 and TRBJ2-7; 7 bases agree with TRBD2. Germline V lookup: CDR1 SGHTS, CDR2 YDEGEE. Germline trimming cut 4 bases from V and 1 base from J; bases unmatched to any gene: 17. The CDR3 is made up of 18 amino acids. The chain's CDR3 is CASSPDVGGGLTSYEQYF. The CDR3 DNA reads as TGTGCCAGCAGCCCCGACGTCGGGGGAGGGCTCACGTCCTACGAGCAGTACTTC.

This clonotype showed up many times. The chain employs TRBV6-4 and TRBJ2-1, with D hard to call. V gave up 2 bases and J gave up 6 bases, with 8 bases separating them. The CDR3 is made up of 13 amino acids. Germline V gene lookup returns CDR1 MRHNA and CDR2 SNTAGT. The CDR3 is CASSDAVGNEQFF. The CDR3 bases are TGTGCCAGCAGTGACGCGGTAGGCAATGAGCAGTTCTTC.

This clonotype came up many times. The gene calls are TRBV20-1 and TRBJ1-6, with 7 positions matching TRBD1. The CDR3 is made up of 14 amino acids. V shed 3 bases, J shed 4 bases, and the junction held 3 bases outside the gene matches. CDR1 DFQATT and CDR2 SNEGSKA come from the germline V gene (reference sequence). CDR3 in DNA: TGCAGTGCTAGCGCCAGGGGGTATAATTCACCCCTCCACTTT. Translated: CSASARGYNSPLHF.